These 29 T cell receptor beta chains were sequenced from one sample in a study of cytomegalovirus exposure and HLA in healthy donors. In the PCR, 60 Vbeta and 13 Jbeta primers were used. Data came from immunoSEQ multiplex PCR; TCRdb stores just in-frame clones and leaves some out. The data contain about 79,000 clones, 60% to 80% of them singletons. Input material: PBMCs. Every receptor here comes from a man aged 55 to 70 in good health and CMV-seronegative.

The rearrangement joins TRBV4-1 to TRBJ1-5; tentative D call: TRBD1 (6 bases). The CDR3 sequence is 15 residues long. From germline, CDR1 is MGHRA and CDR2 YSYEKL. Trimming took off 3 bases at V and 5 bases at J, with 14 bases between the two ends. Here the CDR3 DNA reads TGCGCCAGCAGCCAGGCGGACAGTGACTATCAGCCCCAGCATTTT. Residues: CASSQADSDYQPQHF.

This clone turned up a few times. The chain combines TRBV27 with TRBJ1-1, with 8 bases that match TRBD1. The CDR3 has 15 amino acids. With 4 bases clipped from V and 6 bases from J, the junction kept 10 bases outside the gene matches. From germline, CDR1 is MNHEY and CDR2 SMNVEV (reference sequence). The CDR3, as DNA: TGTGCCAGCAGTTCCTTGACAGGGGCGCCGTCTGAAGCTTTCTTT. This codes for CASSSLTGAPSEAFF.

The V call is TRBV2, the J call TRBJ2-7; D is perhaps TRBD2 (5 bases). Germline V CDR1 and CDR2: SNHLY, FYNNEI. Trimming cost V 6 bases and J 1 base, with 13 bases left between them. CDR3 length equals 14 residues. The CDR3 region is CASRAREKSYEQYF. The CDR3 DNA is TGTGCCAGCAGAGCCCGGGAAAAATCCTACGAGCAGTACTTC.

V and J are TRBV4-2 and TRBJ2-3; the D gene is possibly TRBD2 (6 bases). V lost 0 bases and J 1 base, leaving 11 bases between the germline ends. The CDR3 totals 16 residues. Germline loops: CDR1 LGHNA, CDR2 YNFKEQ. The CDR3 is CASSQDNGSGTDTQYF. In DNA, the CDR3 is TGTGCCAGCAGCCAAGATAACGGGAGTGGCACAGATACGCAGTATTTT.

The chain carries TRBV14 and TRBJ2-1; TRBD1 matches 9 bases. After removal of 4 bases from V and 7 bases from J, the junction contained 8 bases not matched to a gene. CDR1 SGHDN and CDR2 FVKESK come from the germline V gene. The CDR3 has 15 residues. CDR3 amino acids: CASSPGQGSLNEQFF. The CDR3 DNA reads TGTGCCAGCAGCCCCGGACAGGGGAGCTTGAATGAGCAGTTCTTC.

The chain recombines TRBV28 with TRBJ2-7; D not certain. V was clipped by 4 bases and J by 1 base, with 5 bases between them. There are 12 residues in the CDR3. Per germline, CDR1 MDHEN and CDR2 SYDVKM. Here the CDR3 reads CASSSMSYEQYF. The CDR3 bases are TGTGCCAGCAGTTCAATGTCCTACGAGCAGTACTTC.

This chain links TRBV2 with TRBJ1-1; D perhaps matches TRBD1 (6 bases). CDR3 length equals 13 residues. Trimming left V 2 bases short and J 10 bases short, with 14 bases between. Germline CDR1 SNHLY, CDR2 FYNNEI. CDR3 region: CASSEWGPETAFF. The CDR3 DNA sequence: TGTGCCAGCAGTGAATGGGGGCCCGAAACAGCTTTCTTT.

The V call is TRBV27, the J call TRBJ1-5; perhaps TRBD1 as D (5 bases). V was clipped by 5 bases and J by 2 bases, with 13 bases between them. CDR3 length equals 15 residues. In germline, CDR1 is MNHEY, CDR2 SMNVEV (reference sequence). CDR3 nucleotide sequence: TGTGCCAGCAGTCCCTATGGGGGGGGCAATCAGCCCCAGCATTTT. This codes for CASSPYGGGNQPQHF.

The rearrangement links TRBV13 to TRBJ2-1; TRBD2 matches 10 bases. V dropped 7 bases and J dropped 0; count of bases not matched to a gene: 12. Per the germline V gene, CDR1 is PRHDT and CDR2 is FYEKMQ (reference sequence). This CDR3 contains 18 residues. CDR3 amino acids: CASTQRTSGFYSYNEQFF. The CDR3 DNA reads TGTGCCAGCACCCAACGGACTAGCGGCTTTTACTCCTACAATGAGCAGTTCTTC.

This clone appeared a few times. The chain employs TRBV19 and TRBJ2-1; 9 positions match TRBD2. CDR1 and CDR2 (germline): LNHDA, SQIVND (reference sequence). CDR3 length equals 16 residues. The junction had 6 bases not matched to a gene; V was cut back by 5 bases and J by 1 base. CDR3 in amino acids: CASSSGTSSSYNEQFF. The CDR3 bases are TGTGCCAGTAGTTCCGGGACTAGCAGTTCCTACAATGAGCAGTTCTTC.

V usage is TRBV5-4 and J usage is TRBJ2-2, with 15 bases identical to TRBD2. The CDR3 contains 18 residues. CDR1 and CDR2 from the germline V gene are SGHNT and YYREEE (reference sequence). V gave up 4 bases and J gave up 1 base; unmatched junction bases: 5. CDR3 DNA: TGTGCCAGCAGCGCCGGGACTAGCGGGGGGATGAACACCGGGGAGCTGTTTTTT. This translates into CASSAGTSGGMNTGELFF.

The chain couples TRBV6-5 to TRBJ1-5; TRBD1 is a possible D gene (5 bases). Deletions cut 6 bases from V and 7 bases from J, with 13 bases between. The CDR3 has 13 residues. The germline CDR1 and CDR2 sequences are MNHEY and SVGAGI. This CDR3 reads CASRAGLWQPQHF. In nucleotides, the CDR3 is TGTGCCAGCAGAGCAGGGTTGTGGCAGCCCCAGCATTTT.

CDR3 in DNA: TGCGCCAGCAGCCTGGGACAGGGCATAAACACTGAAGCTTTCTTT. As protein: CASSLGQGINTEAFF. The rearrangement joins TRBV4-3 to TRBJ1-1; the match to TRBD1 covers 9 bases. CDR1 and CDR2 from the germline V gene are LGHNA and YSLEER. There are 15 residues in the CDR3. V trimming: 4 bases; J trimming: 2 bases; junction bases outside the gene matches: 5.

The chain combines TRBV6-5 with TRBJ2-1, with TRBD1 matching over 9 bases. Germline-derived CDR1 and CDR2 are MNHEY and SVGAGI. Trimming at V came to 7 bases and at J to 9 bases, leaving 10 bases not matched to a gene. There are 14 residues in the CDR3. The CDR3 loop is CASTQTGGNREQFF. Here the CDR3 DNA reads TGTGCCAGCACCCAGACAGGGGGAAACCGTGAGCAGTTCTTC.

The chain carries TRBV29-1 and TRBJ2-1; 9 bases are a match to TRBD2. The trim removed 7 bases at V and 7 bases at J, leaving 11 bases unmatched. CDR3 length: 14 amino acids. Looked up from germline, CDR1 is SQVTM and CDR2 is ANQGSEA. Written as DNA, the CDR3 is TGCAGCGCGCGGGGCGGGGGGGCCTGGAATGAGCAGTTCTTC. It encodes CSARGGGAWNEQFF.

This rearrangement joins TRBV6-5 to TRBJ2-7; TRBD2 aligns across 11 bases. J gave up 9 bases and V 6 bases, and 13 bases lay outside the gene matches. The CDR3 is 15 amino acids. Germline CDR1 and CDR2: MNHEY and SVGAGI. The CDR3 DNA reads as TGTGCCAGCAGCCCTAGTCTAGCGGGGGGTATTGTGCAGTACTTC. This sequence encodes CASSPSLAGGIVQYF.

The chain couples TRBV11-3 to TRBJ1-3; maybe TRBD1 (5 bases). V was trimmed by 4 bases and J by 1 base, leaving 14 bases between them. From germline, CDR1 is SGHNT and CDR2 YENEEA. The CDR3 is 16 residues long. The CDR3 DNA is TGTGCCAGCAGCTCATGGGGGGATTCATCTGGAAACACCATATATTTT. Encoded protein: CASSSWGDSSGNTIYF.

The V call is TRBV30, the J call TRBJ2-1, with 15 bases matching TRBD2. Trimming took 4 bases from V and 0 from J; bases not matched to a gene: 19. The CDR3 sequence is 22 residues long. Germline CDR1 is GTSNPN and CDR2 is SVGIG (reference sequence). CDR3 in DNA: TGTGCCTGGATTGGGGGACTAGCGGGGGGACTAACCCCCCCTAGCTCCTACAATGAGCAGTTCTTC. Protein product: CAWIGGLAGGLTPPSSYNEQFF.

This clone was detected once. The V gene is TRBV6-6, the J gene TRBJ2-5; the D gene is possibly TRBD1 (6 bases). This CDR3 region has 16 residues. Per the germline V gene, CDR1 is MNHNY and CDR2 is SVGAGI (reference sequence). With 5 bases removed from V and 5 bases from J, the gap between germline ends came to 21 bases. The CDR3 sequence is CASSPQTGTSEETQYF. The CDR3 DNA reads as TGTGCCAGCAGTCCCCAGACAGGAACCTCCGAGGAGACCCAGTACTTC.

The rearrangement uses TRBV20-1 and TRBJ2-5; D ambiguous. Germline CDR1 reads DFQATT; CDR2 reads SNEGSKA (reference sequence). V lost 7 bases and J 0 bases, leaving 6 bases between the germline ends. CDR3 size: 11 residues. CDR3 protein: CSVYDQETQYF. CDR3 coding DNA: TGCAGTGTCTACGACCAAGAGACCCAGTACTTC.

This chain uses TRBV28 with TRBJ2-5, with 10 bases fitting TRBD1. The V segment lost 7 bases and the J segment 6 bases; nucleotides outside the gene matches: 11. Germline loops: CDR1 MDHEN, CDR2 SYDVKM. This CDR3 comprises 15 residues. The CDR3 reads CASTHRPGQGQTQYF. The CDR3 DNA reads TGTGCCAGCACCCACCGACCGGGACAGGGGCAGACCCAGTACTTC.

The chain combines TRBV28 with TRBJ1-5; 9 nucleotides match TRBD1. CDR3 length: 16 residues. Germline V lookup: CDR1 MDHEN, CDR2 SYDVKM. Losses at the gene ends were 3 bases for V and 1 base for J; bases not matched to a gene: 4. Here the CDR3 DNA reads TGTGCCAGCAGTTTTGGGACAGGGACAAGCAATCAGCCCCAGCATTTT. This sequence encodes CASSFGTGTSNQPQHF.

This chain joins TRBV25-1 and TRBJ1-4, with D possibly matching TRBD1 (6 bases). Looked up from germline, CDR1 is MGHDK and CDR2 is SYGVNS. V shed 4 bases and J shed 7 bases, with 19 bases lying between them. This CDR3 region has 16 residues. The CDR3 protein is CASSGAGAGRGEKLFF. In DNA, the CDR3 is TGTGCCAGCAGTGGAGCTGGTGCGGGCAGGGGTGAAAAACTGTTTTTT.

The chain couples TRBV6-5 to TRBJ1-3; D might be TRBD1 (6 bases). The germline V and J ends were trimmed by 6 bases and 3 bases, with 12 bases remaining between them. This CDR3 has 14 residues. Germline lookup yields CDR1 MNHEY and CDR2 SVGAGI. The chain's CDR3 is CASRQTGHGNTIYF. CDR3 in DNA: TGTGCCAGCAGACAAACAGGGCATGGAAACACCATATATTTT.

The chain combines TRBV5-4 with TRBJ1-1, with D perhaps matching TRBD1 (5 bases). The CDR3 extends over 15 amino acids. Germline lookup yields CDR1 SGHNT and CDR2 YYREEE (reference sequence). V was pared by 4 bases and J by 0 bases, with 13 bases between. The CDR3 sequence: CASSPTQVMNTEAFF. For the CDR3, the DNA is TGTGCCAGCAGCCCGACACAGGTAATGAACACTGAAGCTTTCTTT.

The chain employs TRBV19 and TRBJ1-1; possible D gene TRBD1, 6 bases. This CDR3 is built from 15 residues. Trimming stripped 0 bases from V and 12 bases from J, with 20 bases between. Germline V gene lookup returns CDR1 LNHDA and CDR2 SQIVND (reference sequence). The chain's CDR3 is CASSIDGLRGARSFF. DNA of the CDR3: TGTGCCAGTAGTATAGATGGTTTACGGGGGGCGAGGTCTTTCTTT.

The gene calls are TRBV18 and TRBJ2-5; 9 bases fit TRBD2. Germline V CDR1 and CDR2: KGHSH, LQKENI. The CDR3 is made up of 16 amino acids. With 0 bases clipped from V and 10 bases from J, the junction kept 12 bases outside the gene matches. This CDR3 reads CASSPPASGELGDQYF. In DNA form, the CDR3 reads TGTGCCAGCTCACCACCGGCTAGCGGGGAGCTGGGAGACCAGTACTTC.

The CDR3 DNA follows: TGTGCCACCAGCACTACCACCGGGGAGCTGTTTTTT. The encoded protein is CATSTTTGELFF. The chain combines TRBV15 with TRBJ2-2; D call uncertain. The CDR3 spans 12 residues. Germline CDR1 and CDR2: LNHNV and YYDKDF (reference sequence). V was clipped by 4 bases and J by 4 bases, with 4 bases between them. The full variable domain, rest sourced from reference TRBV15 and TRBJ2-2, is DAMVIQNPRYQVTQFGKPVTLSCSQTLNHNVMYWYQQKSSQAPKLLFHYYDKDFNNEADTPDNFQSRRPNTSFCFLDIRSPGLGDTAMYLCATSTTTGELFFGEGSRLTVL.

CDR3 loop: CASSSGLVADTQYF. The DNA of the CDR3 is TGTGCCAGCAGCTCCGGACTAGTCGCAGATACGCAGTATTTT. The chain joins TRBV11-2 to TRBJ2-3, with 7 bases fitting TRBD2. With 4 bases clipped from V and 4 bases from J, the junction kept 5 bases outside the gene matches. Germline V gene sequence: CDR1 SGHAT, CDR2 FQNNGV. This CDR3 has 14 residues.